Presented here are 22 T cell receptor beta chains from one specimen sequenced in a study of shared clonotypes between healthy human individuals. Assay used: immunoSEQ multiplex PCR; TCRdb lists only in-frame clones, some missing. The sample has over a million clones, 95% to 97% seen once; the top ten hold roughly 1.1%. Sequencing input: naive CD4+ T cells sorted from blood. Subset described: CD45RA+ positively selected. These receptors all come from a man younger than 45 in good health.

The rearrangement links TRBV2 to TRBJ1-3; no clear D gene. V gave up 7 bases and J gave up 0 bases, with 7 bases separating them. The CDR3 has 13 residues. The germline V gene has CDR1 SNHLY and CDR2 FYNNEI. The CDR3 protein is CASTQYSGNTIYF. The CDR3 DNA is TGTGCCAGCACACAGTACTCTGGAAACACCATATATTTT.

The genes are TRBV28 and TRBJ2-6, with D unclear. CDR1 is MDHEN and CDR2 is SYDVKM in the germline V gene. There are 16 residues in the CDR3. With 1 base removed from V and 2 bases from J, the gap between germline ends came to 9 bases. The chain's CDR3 is CASSLFNRAGANVLTF. CDR3 nucleotides: TGTGCCAGCAGTTTATTCAATAGGGCTGGGGCCAACGTCCTGACTTTC.

The chain links TRBV4-2 to TRBJ2-5; D is perhaps TRBD2 (5 bases). Germline lookup yields CDR1 LGHNA and CDR2 YNFKEQ. V shed 4 bases and J shed 5 bases, with 20 bases lying between them. The length of the CDR3 is 16 residues. CDR3 sequence: CASSRRAEGAVETQYF. In DNA, the CDR3 is TGTGCCAGCAGCCGTCGTGCTGAGGGAGCCGTGGAGACCCAGTACTTC.

The chain joins TRBV28 to TRBJ2-1, with TRBD2 identical over 13 bases. V shed 5 bases and J 9 bases; nucleotides not matched to a gene: 7. This CDR3 has 15 residues. The germline V gene has CDR1 MDHEN and CDR2 SYDVKM. The CDR3 nucleotides read TGTGCCAGCAGTCCTCGACTAGCGGGAGGAGGTGAGCAGTTCTTC. As protein: CASSPRLAGGGEQFF.

This clone was picked up one time. V is TRBV19 and J is TRBJ1-5; D gene unclear. The germline V and J ends were trimmed by 5 bases and 2 bases, with 7 bases remaining between them. CDR1 and CDR2 (germline): LNHDA, SQIVND (reference sequence). This CDR3 has 13 amino acids. CDR3 sequence: CASSVQGNQPQHF. For the CDR3, the DNA is TGTGCCAGTAGTGTCCAGGGCAATCAGCCCCAGCATTTT.

V and J are TRBV5-6 and TRBJ2-3; D unresolved. This CDR3 is built from 14 residues. The germline V gene has CDR1 SGHDT and CDR2 YYEEEE. V lost 5 bases and J 0 bases, leaving 10 bases between the germline ends. CDR3 sequence (DNA): TGTGCCAGCAGTTCCTCCGCTAGCACAGATACGCAGTATTTT. Translating gives CASSSSASTDTQYF.

The chain links TRBV5-1 to TRBJ2-7, with TRBD1 identical over 10 bases. Germline CDR1 reads SGHRS; CDR2 reads YFSETQ. Trimming at V came to 3 bases and at J to 3 bases, leaving 6 bases not matched to a gene. This CDR3 region has 15 residues. The CDR3 here is CASSSWTGGNYEQYF. In DNA, the CDR3 is TGCGCCAGCAGCTCCTGGACAGGGGGTAACTACGAGCAGTACTTC.

The V gene is TRBV28, the J gene TRBJ1-5; D may be TRBD1 (5 bases). This CDR3 has 13 amino acids. Germline-derived CDR1 and CDR2 are MDHEN and SYDVKM. Trimming pared 10 bases from V and 1 base from J, leaving 11 bases between. In DNA, the CDR3 is TGTGCCATTACAGGTTTGAGCAATCAGCCCCAGCATTTT. Its translation: CAITGLSNQPQHF.

This rearrangement joins TRBV6-1 to TRBJ1-5, with D uncertain. The CDR3 is made up of 15 amino acids. V lost 6 bases and J lost 2, with 14 bases in between. The germline CDR1 and CDR2 sequences are MNHNS and SASEGT. CDR3: CASSTRRLGNQPQHF. In DNA form, the CDR3 reads TGTGCCAGCAGCACGAGGCGGTTGGGCAATCAGCCCCAGCATTTT.

V is TRBV11-3 and J is TRBJ2-3; TRBD2 agrees at 9 bases. The CDR3 contains 15 residues. V shed 3 bases and J 3 bases; nucleotides not matched to a gene: 4. Germline V lookup: CDR1 SGHNT, CDR2 YENEEA. In DNA, the CDR3 is TGTGCCAGCAGCTTCTCTAGCGGGGCAACAGATACGCAGTATTTT. Its protein product is CASSFSSGATDTQYF.

J is TRBJ2-2 and V is TRBV7-2, with a possible D match to TRBD1 (6 bases). V was cut by 6 bases and J by 5 bases, with 16 bases left in between. The germline CDR1 and CDR2 sequences are SGHTA and FQGNSA. The CDR3 is 15 residues long. The CDR3 sequence: CASRSQGRRTGELFF. CDR3 sequence (DNA): TGTGCCAGCAGATCACAGGGTAGGAGGACCGGGGAGCTGTTTTTT.

The rearrangement joins TRBV7-6 to TRBJ1-2, with D maybe TRBD1 (6 bases). The V gene's germline CDR1 is SGHVS and CDR2 FNYEAQ. V dropped 8 bases and J dropped 5 bases, with 15 bases sitting between them. The CDR3 loop spans 13 amino acids. The CDR3 loop reads CASSSGQDYGYTF. CDR3 bases: TGTGCCAGCTCCTCGGGACAAGATTATGGCTACACCTTC.

The V gene is TRBV28, the J gene TRBJ1-3, with D unresolved. Germline-derived CDR1 and CDR2 are MDHEN and SYDVKM. V lost 5 bases, J lost 3 bases, and 11 bases lay in between. The CDR3 length is 14 residues. The CDR3 DNA reads as TGTGCCAGCAGTCCACAGAGAGTTGGAAACACCATATATTTT. Translating gives CASSPQRVGNTIYF.

CDR3 region: CASRPRQGSYEQFF. CDR3 in DNA: TGTGCCAGCAGGCCACGTCAGGGAAGCTATGAGCAGTTCTTC. The rearrangement uses TRBV7-2 and TRBJ2-1; D possibly corresponds to TRBD1 (5 bases). Germline values: CDR1 SGHTA, CDR2 FQGNSA. This CDR3 comprises 14 residues. V was shortened by 6 bases and J by 8 bases, with 17 bases between the two germline ends.

The J gene is TRBJ2-3, the V gene TRBV6-4, with D perhaps TRBD1 (6 bases). The CDR3 contains 15 residues. Germline CDR1 MRHNA, CDR2 SNTAGT. V gave up 0 bases and J gave up 4 bases, with 11 bases separating them. The CDR3 bases are TGTGCCAGCAGTGACTCCGCAGGGGCGGCAGATACGCAGTATTTT. Translation gives CASSDSAGAADTQYF.

The chain combines TRBV1 with TRBJ2-3; the DNA was not compared with TRBD2, the D call given in the table. TRBV1 is assigned pseudogene status. CDR3 length: 17 amino acids. The CDR3 nucleotides are TGCACCAGCAGCCAGCCCCCCAGCGGGAGGTGTTCAGATACGCAGTATTTT. Protein sequence: CTSSQPPSGRCSDTQYF.

This chain links TRBV7-6 with TRBJ2-1; D ambiguous. Germline assignment: CDR1 SGHVS and CDR2 FNYEAQ. The V end was cut by 6 bases, the J end by 4 bases, with 10 bases between. The length of the CDR3 is 13 residues. CDR3 residues: CASRSGLYNEQFF. CDR3 coding DNA: TGTGCCAGCAGGTCCGGCCTGTACAATGAGCAGTTCTTC.

J is TRBJ1-2 and V is TRBV7-2; D is unresolved. Trimming pared 1 base from V and 3 bases from J, leaving 9 bases between. The CDR3 length is 14 residues. Per germline, CDR1 SGHTA and CDR2 FQGNSA. CDR3: CASSLDGRDYGYTF. The CDR3 DNA reads as TGTGCCAGCAGCTTAGATGGCAGAGACTATGGCTACACCTTC.

About this clone itself: This CDR3 is also generated by other DNA sequences in the sample. The J gene is TRBJ2-7, the V gene TRBV28, with D uncertain. V dropped 7 bases and J dropped 4 bases, with 8 bases sitting between them. This CDR3 spans 11 amino acids. Germline V lookup: CDR1 MDHEN, CDR2 SYDVKM. The CDR3 loop reads CASKTLYEQYF. DNA for the CDR3: TGTGCCAGCAAGACCTTGTACGAGCAGTACTTC.

The chain recombines TRBV19 with TRBJ2-2; weak D call: TRBD2 (5 bases). CDR3 length: 12 amino acids. The V end lost 6 bases, the J end lost 13 bases, and 15 bases lay between the germline ends. CDR1 and CDR2 (germline): LNHDA, SQIVND (reference sequence). CDR3 in amino acids: CASSGVSWVLFF. In DNA form, the CDR3 reads TGTGCCAGTAGCGGGGTCTCGTGGGTGCTGTTTTTT.

The chain recombines TRBV5-1 with TRBJ2-2; no reliable D call. The CDR3 has 14 amino acids. The V end lost 0 bases, the J end lost 3 bases, and 6 bases lay between the germline ends. Germline V lookup: CDR1 SGHRS, CDR2 YFSETQ. CDR3 protein: CASSLVLHTGELFF. CDR3 coding DNA: TGCGCCAGCAGCTTGGTTCTACACACCGGGGAGCTGTTTTTT.

The chain recombines TRBV19 with TRBJ1-1; possibly TRBD1 for D (5 bases). The CDR3 contains 14 residues. Per germline, CDR1 LNHDA and CDR2 SQIVND (reference sequence). The ends were cut back, 7 bases at V and 3 bases at J, with 15 bases in the middle. The CDR3 sequence: CASTPSREDTEAFF. CDR3 DNA sequence: TGTGCCAGTACCCCTTCCAGGGAGGACACTGAAGCTTTCTTT.